These 5 T cell receptor beta chains came from one sample sequenced in a study of OX40 agonist ivuxolimab in advanced cancers. Method: immunoSEQ multiplex PCR; TCRdb's copy keeps in-frame clones and lacks some. The table includes about 62,000 clones, around 85% detected once. The source was CD4+ or CD8+ T cells sorted from blood, collected in a trial of the OX40 agonist ivuxolimab. These receptors all come from an adult with an advanced solid tumor such as melanoma, head and neck, liver or kidney cancer.

V usage is TRBV19 and J usage is TRBJ1-1; the D gene is possibly TRBD1 (5 bases). Germline-derived CDR1 and CDR2 are LNHDA and SQIVND (reference sequence). CDR3 length equals 15 residues. Trimming removed 4 bases from V and 1 base from J, with 13 bases in between. This chain's CDR3 is CASSTWGVGNTEAFF. DNA of the CDR3: TGTGCCAGTAGTACCTGGGGGGTGGGGAACACTGAAGCTTTCTTT. Looking up the rest from reference TRBV19 and TRBJ1-1 gives the full variable domain: DGGITQSPKYLFRKEGQNVTLSCEQNLNHDAMYWYRQDPGQGLRLIYYSQIVNDFQKGDIAEGYSVSREKKESFPLTVTSAQKNPTAFYLCASSTWGVGNTEAFFGQGTRLTVV.

The chain couples TRBV7-9 to TRBJ2-5; the D is unclear. CDR3 length: 14 amino acids. Germline values: CDR1 SEHNR, CDR2 FQNEAQ (reference sequence). Trimming cost V 0 bases and J 5 bases, with 10 bases left between them. The CDR3 reads CASSLAPVKETQYF. CDR3 in DNA: TGTGCCAGCAGCTTAGCGCCGGTAAAGGAGACCCAGTACTTC.

The chain joins TRBV6-5 to TRBJ2-7; TRBD1 matches 10 bases. There are 14 residues in the CDR3. CDR1 and CDR2 (germline): MNHEY, SVGAGI. The V and J ends lost 6 bases and 2 bases, in that order; junction bases with no gene match: 4. CDR3 nucleotides: TGTGCCAGCAGAACGACAGGGGGCGCCTACGAGCAGTACTTC. This codes for CASRTTGGAYEQYF.

The chain has TRBV5-8 and TRBJ2-3; a possible D gene is TRBD2 (6 bases). CDR3 length: 15 amino acids. With 4 bases removed from V and 1 base from J, the gap between germline ends came to 13 bases. The germline V gene encodes CDR1 SGHTS and CDR2 YDEGEE. This CDR3 reads CASSPGRRRTDTQYF. DNA for the CDR3: TGTGCCAGCAGCCCGGGGAGGAGACGCACAGATACGCAGTATTTT.

The chain carries TRBV10-1 and TRBJ1-5, with D perhaps TRBD1 (6 bases). Germline V CDR1 and CDR2: WNHNN, SYGVQD (reference sequence). V lost 3 bases and J 6 bases, leaving 9 bases between the germline ends. The CDR3 consists of 13 residues. The CDR3 loop reads CASSENRVQPQHF. The CDR3 DNA is TGCGCCAGCAGTGAAAACAGGGTTCAGCCCCAGCATTTT.